These 26 T cell receptor beta chains originate from one sample sequenced in a study of cytomegalovirus exposure and HLA in healthy donors. Use of 60 Vbeta and 13 Jbeta primers characterized the PCR. Here immunoSEQ multiplex PCR was the method, and the copy in TCRdb shows in-frame clones only, minus some. The sample lists some 120,000 clones, about four fifths occurring once. Sample: PBMCs. Receptors were obtained from a man younger than 45 in good health and CMV-seronegative.

This chain uses TRBV29-1 with TRBJ1-2, with TRBD1 identical over 7 bases. Trimming at V came to 7 bases and at J to 3 bases, leaving 5 bases not matched to a gene. The CDR3 is 12 residues long. Germline loops: CDR1 SQVTM, CDR2 ANQGSEA. The CDR3: CSAKGQDYGYTF. DNA of the CDR3: TGCAGCGCAAAAGGACAGGACTATGGCTACACCTTC.

This chain links TRBV6-6 with TRBJ1-1, with 7 bases fitting TRBD1. The CDR3 loop spans 13 amino acids. CDR1 MNHNY and CDR2 SVGAGI come from the germline V gene (reference sequence). Germline trimming cut 0 bases from V and 8 bases from J; bases unmatched to any gene: 3. CDR3 sequence reads: CASSYSGTEEAFF. The CDR3, as DNA: TGTGCCAGCAGTTACTCGGGGACAGAAGAAGCTTTCTTT.

The chain joins TRBV9 to TRBJ2-7; no clear D. V was pared by 3 bases and J by 2 bases, with 6 bases between. The germline V gene has CDR1 SGDLS and CDR2 YYNGEE. The CDR3 has 12 residues. The DNA of the CDR3 is TGTGCCAGCAGCGGATCTACCTACGAGCAGTACTTC. Protein: CASSGSTYEQYF.

The gene calls are TRBV7-6 and TRBJ2-7; 10 bases line up with TRBD2. Trimming removed 3 bases from V and 3 bases from J; junction bases left unmatched: 8. The germline CDR1 and CDR2 sequences are SGHVS and FNYEAQ. The CDR3 spans 16 residues. The DNA of the CDR3 is TGTGCCAGCAGCTTCTCAGCTAGCGGGAGCAGCTACGAGCAGTACTTC. Amino acid sequence: CASSFSASGSSYEQYF.

V is TRBV7-2 and J is TRBJ2-7, with 9 bases matching TRBD2. The CDR3 consists of 16 residues. The germline V gene has CDR1 SGHTA and CDR2 FQGNSA. The V and J ends lost 0 bases and 5 bases, in that order; junction bases with no gene match: 8. The CDR3 DNA reads TGTGCCAGCAGCTTAGCGCATGGGACTAGCATCAACGAGCAGTACTTC. Protein: CASSLAHGTSINEQYF.

The chain has TRBV2 and TRBJ1-6; D gene unclear. The CDR3 runs 13 residues. Germline CDR1 reads SNHLY; CDR2 reads FYNNEI. V dropped 2 bases and J dropped 6 bases, with 5 bases sitting between them. This CDR3 reads CASSEQVNSPLHF. CDR3 bases: TGTGCCAGCAGTGAACAGGTTAATTCACCCCTCCACTTT.

This sequence joins TRBV5-4 and TRBJ2-1; 9 bases are shared with TRBD2. The ends lost 3 bases at V and 5 bases at J; junction bases unmatched: 12. The CDR3 is made up of 17 amino acids. Germline assignment: CDR1 SGHNT and CDR2 YYREEE (reference sequence). The CDR3 region has the DNA TGTGCCAGCAGCTGGAACCCGGGACTAGCTACCCACAATGAGCAGTTCTTC. Residues: CASSWNPGLATHNEQFF.

This chain uses TRBV25-1 with TRBJ2-1, with 9 positions matching TRBD1. The CDR3 consists of 14 residues. Germline loops: CDR1 MGHDK, CDR2 SYGVNS. V trimming: 5 bases; J trimming: 7 bases; junction bases outside the gene matches: 6. The CDR3 is CASSPGQGRNEQFF. DNA for the CDR3: TGTGCCAGCAGTCCGGGACAGGGAAGGAATGAGCAGTTCTTC.

The rearrangement links TRBV4-1 to TRBJ1-3; no reliable D call. The germline CDR1 and CDR2 sequences are MGHRA and YSYEKL. The V end was cut by 0 bases, the J end by 0 bases, with 9 bases between. The CDR3 loop spans 16 amino acids. This CDR3 is CASSQDPSGSGNTIYF. CDR3 in DNA: TGCGCCAGCAGCCAAGATCCATCAGGCTCTGGAAACACCATATATTTT.

The chain joins TRBV7-2 to TRBJ1-5, with D hard to call. The CDR3 contains 14 residues. Looked up from germline, CDR1 is SGHTA and CDR2 is FQGNSA. V was clipped by 1 base and J by 0 bases, with 4 bases between them. CDR3 amino acids: CASSLGLSNQPQHF. The DNA for the CDR3 is TGTGCCAGCAGCTTAGGGCTTAGCAATCAGCCCCAGCATTTT.

This chain links TRBV13 with TRBJ2-7, with 8 bases identical to TRBD1. The V and J ends lost 4 bases and 0 bases, in that order; junction bases with no gene match: 8. CDR1 PRHDT and CDR2 FYEKMQ come from the germline V gene (reference sequence). This CDR3 region has 16 residues. CDR3 protein: CASSSTTGDPSYEQYF. DNA for the CDR3: TGTGCCAGCAGCTCCACGACAGGGGATCCCTCCTACGAGCAGTACTTC.

V and J are TRBV6-5 and TRBJ2-7; TRBD1 might be the D (5 bases). Germline loops: CDR1 MNHEY, CDR2 SVGAGI. The V end was cut by 2 bases, the J end by 6 bases, with 17 bases between. The CDR3 runs to 15 residues. The CDR3 is CASSYGVGRFSEQYF. DNA for the CDR3: TGTGCCAGCAGTTACGGGGTGGGGCGCTTCTCCGAGCAGTACTTC.

This clone has just a few counts. The chain joins TRBV7-2 to TRBJ1-1, with 10 positions matching TRBD1. The germline CDR1 and CDR2 sequences are SGHTA and FQGNSA. This CDR3 region has 14 residues. J was trimmed by 5 bases and V by 5 bases; bases with no gene match: 5. CDR3 sequence reads: CASSHDRGLTEAFF. CDR3 DNA sequence: TGTGCCAGCAGCCACGACAGGGGGCTAACTGAAGCTTTCTTT.

The chain links TRBV5-6 to TRBJ2-3; D remains ambiguous. The ends were cut back, 3 bases at V and 4 bases at J, with 12 bases in the middle. Germline CDR1 SGHDT, CDR2 YYEEEE. The CDR3 has 14 amino acids. The CDR3 loop is CASSSSPGADTQYF. The CDR3 nucleotides read TGTGCCAGCAGCTCGTCTCCAGGCGCAGATACGCAGTATTTT.

The chain links TRBV2 to TRBJ1-4; perhaps TRBD1 as D (5 bases). CDR1 SNHLY and CDR2 FYNNEI come from the germline V gene. There are 13 residues in the CDR3. V was clipped by 8 bases and J by 6 bases, with 13 bases between them. The CDR3 nucleotides are TGTGCCAGCCTAGGACCAGGGTATGAAAAACTGTTTTTT. It translates to CASLGPGYEKLFF.

V gene TRBV2 combines with J gene TRBJ2-3; D may be TRBD1 (8 bases). V lost 4 bases and J lost 2, with 13 bases in between. Germline assignment: CDR1 SNHLY and CDR2 FYNNEI. The CDR3 length is 15 residues. CDR3 loop: CASSGEGQVTDTQYF. The CDR3 DNA follows: TGTGCCAGCAGTGGGGAGGGACAGGTCACAGATACGCAGTATTTT.

This clone has only a few counts. The CDR3 DNA follows: TGTGCCATCAGTGAGGGACAGGGAAGCAATCAGCCCCAGCATTTT. Translation gives CAISEGQGSNQPQHF. V and J are TRBV10-3 and TRBJ1-5; 8 bases match TRBD1. Trimming cost V 2 bases and J 1 base; bases outside gene matches: 1. This CDR3 contains 15 residues. Germline V CDR1 and CDR2: ENHRY, SYGVKD.

V and J are TRBV27 and TRBJ1-4, with TRBD1 as a possible D gene (5 bases). CDR3 length equals 17 residues. V lost 0 bases and J lost 2, with 13 bases in between. Looked up from germline, CDR1 is MNHEY and CDR2 is SMNVEV (reference sequence). The CDR3 DNA sequence: TGTGCCAGCAGTTTATCGGAGGGGATGTCGACTAATGAAAAACTGTTTTTT. Translated, it gives CASSLSEGMSTNEKLFF.

This chain uses TRBV6-5 with TRBJ1-5; TRBD1 matches 9 bases. The J segment lost 7 bases and the V segment lost 5 bases, leaving 3 bases of the junction unmatched. From germline, CDR1 is MNHEY and CDR2 SVGAGI. The CDR3 runs to 13 residues. As DNA, the CDR3 is TGTGCCAGCAGTACAGACAGGGGGCAGCCCCAGCATTTT. Protein sequence: CASSTDRGQPQHF.

This clone was observed a single time. The CDR3 is CAWSVLQAGDEQYF. For the CDR3, the DNA is TGTGCCTGGAGTGTACTGCAAGCAGGGGACGAGCAGTACTTC. The chain has TRBV30 and TRBJ2-7; a weak D match, TRBD1 (6 bases). The CDR3 covers 14 residues. Germline V gene lookup returns CDR1 GTSNPN and CDR2 SVGIG (reference sequence). The V end was cut by 0 bases, the J end by 5 bases, with 14 bases between.

This clone has only a few counts. The gene calls are TRBV6-5 and TRBJ2-2, with 9 nucleotides matching TRBD2. Germline lookup yields CDR1 MNHEY and CDR2 SVGAGI. The CDR3 is 15 amino acids. The junction had 3 bases not matched to a gene; V was cut back by 0 bases and J by 7 bases. The CDR3 nucleotides are TGTGCCAGCAGTTACTCGACTAGCGGCCACGGGGAGCTGTTTTTT. This codes for CASSYSTSGHGELFF.

The gene calls are TRBV7-3 and TRBJ1-5; unclear D gene. Germline values: CDR1 SGHTA, CDR2 FQGTGA. Trimming stripped 3 bases from V and 6 bases from J, with 21 bases between. This CDR3 is 17 amino acids long. DNA for the CDR3: TGTGCCAGCAGCTTCTCGGAGAGGCCCCTGGAGGGTCAGCCCCAGCATTTT. Its translation is CASSFSERPLEGQPQHF.

This rearrangement joins TRBV2 to TRBJ2-5, with D maybe TRBD2 (5 bases). Germline V CDR1 and CDR2: SNHLY, FYNNEI. The CDR3 is 14 residues long. Trimming took 4 bases from V and 3 from J, leaving 12 bases between them. CDR3 in amino acids: CASSVPQREETQYF. CDR3 bases: TGTGCCAGCAGTGTCCCGCAGAGGGAAGAGACCCAGTACTTC.

Concerning this clone: One end of the junction fails to match germline, which may point to a read error. The chain uses TRBV7-7 and TRBJ2-3; 7 bases fit TRBD1. This CDR3 region has 12 residues. CDR1 SSHAT and CDR2 FNYEAQ come from the germline V gene (reference sequence). The CDR3 nucleotides are TGTGCTAGCAGTGACAGGGCAGATACGCAGTATTTT. It yields the protein CASSDRADTQYF.

This chain links TRBV5-1 with TRBJ1-1; perhaps TRBD1 as D (5 bases). The germline gives CDR1 SGHRS, CDR2 YFSETQ. The CDR3 has 14 residues. V was trimmed by 4 bases and J by 2 bases, leaving 12 bases between them. The CDR3 DNA is TGCGCCAGCAGCCCAACGACAGCAAACACTGAAGCTTTCTTT. This encodes CASSPTTANTEAFF.

The V gene is TRBV30, the J gene TRBJ2-5; D is possibly TRBD1 (5 bases). This CDR3 contains 15 residues. Germline lookup yields CDR1 GTSNPN and CDR2 SVGIG (reference sequence). V dropped 0 bases and J dropped 3 bases, with 14 bases sitting between them. The CDR3 reads CAWSVSGKAKETQYF. The CDR3 DNA sequence: TGTGCCTGGAGTGTCTCAGGGAAGGCAAAAGAGACCCAGTACTTC.